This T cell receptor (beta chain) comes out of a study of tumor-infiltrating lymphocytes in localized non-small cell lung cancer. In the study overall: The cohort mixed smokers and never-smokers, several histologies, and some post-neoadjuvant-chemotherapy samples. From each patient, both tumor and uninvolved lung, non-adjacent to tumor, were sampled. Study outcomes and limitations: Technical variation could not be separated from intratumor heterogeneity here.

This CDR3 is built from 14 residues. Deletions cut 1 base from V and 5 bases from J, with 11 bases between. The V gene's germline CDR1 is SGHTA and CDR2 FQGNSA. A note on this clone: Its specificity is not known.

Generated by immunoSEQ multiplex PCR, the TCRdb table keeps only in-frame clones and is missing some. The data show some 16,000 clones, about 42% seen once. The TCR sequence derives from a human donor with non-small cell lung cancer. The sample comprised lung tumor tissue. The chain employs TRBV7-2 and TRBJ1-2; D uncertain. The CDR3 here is CASSLVRGLYGYTF. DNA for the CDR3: TGTGCCAGCAGCTTAGTGAGAGGACTTTATGGCTACACCTTC.